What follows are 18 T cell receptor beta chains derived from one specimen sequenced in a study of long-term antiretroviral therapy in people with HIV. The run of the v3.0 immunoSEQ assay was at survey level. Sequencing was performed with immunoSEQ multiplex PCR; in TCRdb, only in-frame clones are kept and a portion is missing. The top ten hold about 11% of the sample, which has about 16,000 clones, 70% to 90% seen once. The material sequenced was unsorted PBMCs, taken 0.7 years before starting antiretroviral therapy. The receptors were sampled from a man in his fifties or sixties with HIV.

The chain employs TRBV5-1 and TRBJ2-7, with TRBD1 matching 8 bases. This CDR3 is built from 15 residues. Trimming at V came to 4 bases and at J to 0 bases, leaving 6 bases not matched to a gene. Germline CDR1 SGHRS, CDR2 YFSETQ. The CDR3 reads CASSARDRSSYEQYF. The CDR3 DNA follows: TGCGCCAGCAGCGCACGGGACAGGAGCTCCTACGAGCAGTACTTC.

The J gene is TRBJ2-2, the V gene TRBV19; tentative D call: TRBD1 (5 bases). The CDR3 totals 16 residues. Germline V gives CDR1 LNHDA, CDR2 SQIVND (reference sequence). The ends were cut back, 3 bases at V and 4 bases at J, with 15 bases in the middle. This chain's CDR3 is CASSISRAVSTGELFF. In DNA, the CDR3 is TGTGCCAGTAGTATTTCCAGGGCGGTGAGCACCGGGGAGCTGTTTTTT.

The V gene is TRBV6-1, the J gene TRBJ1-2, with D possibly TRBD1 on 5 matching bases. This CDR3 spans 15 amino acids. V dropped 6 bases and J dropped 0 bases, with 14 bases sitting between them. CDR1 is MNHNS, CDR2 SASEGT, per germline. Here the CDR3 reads CASRVRQTANYGYTF. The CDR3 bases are TGTGCCAGCAGGGTCCGACAGACTGCTAACTATGGCTACACCTTC.

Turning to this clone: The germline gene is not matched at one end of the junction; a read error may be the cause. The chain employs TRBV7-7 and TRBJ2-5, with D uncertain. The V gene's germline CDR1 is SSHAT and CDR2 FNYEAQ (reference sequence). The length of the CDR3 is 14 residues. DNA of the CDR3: TGTGCTAGCAGTCCCACCACTGTTCAGGAGACCCAGTACTTC. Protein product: CASSPTTVQETQYF.

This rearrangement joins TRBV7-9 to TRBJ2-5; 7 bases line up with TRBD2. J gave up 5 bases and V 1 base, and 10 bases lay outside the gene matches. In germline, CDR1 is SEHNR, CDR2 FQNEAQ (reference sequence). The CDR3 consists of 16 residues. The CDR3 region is CASSLGLAGSGETQYF. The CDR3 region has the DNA TGTGCCAGCAGCTTAGGACTAGCCGGTTCCGGGGAGACCCAGTACTTC.

The CDR3, as DNA: TGTGCCAGCTCACAAAACAGGGCCATTTACAATGAGCAGTTCTTC. Encoded protein: CASSQNRAIYNEQFF. The chain joins TRBV18 to TRBJ2-1; a possible D gene is TRBD1 (6 bases). The V gene's germline CDR1 is KGHSH and CDR2 LQKENI. Trimming pared 4 bases from V and 4 bases from J, leaving 14 bases between. CDR3 length: 15 amino acids.

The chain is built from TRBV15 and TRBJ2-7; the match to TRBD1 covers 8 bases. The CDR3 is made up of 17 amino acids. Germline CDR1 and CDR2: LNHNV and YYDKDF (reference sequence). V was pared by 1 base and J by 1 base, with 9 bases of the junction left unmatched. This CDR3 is CATSRVTGGLWSYEQYF. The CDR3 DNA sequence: TGTGCCACCAGCAGAGTTACAGGGGGTCTCTGGTCCTACGAGCAGTACTTC.

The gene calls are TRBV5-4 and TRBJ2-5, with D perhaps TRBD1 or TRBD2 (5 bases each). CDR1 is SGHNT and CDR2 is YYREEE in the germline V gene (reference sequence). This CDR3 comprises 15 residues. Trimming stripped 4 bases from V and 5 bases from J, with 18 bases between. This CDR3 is CASSPGTSRGETQYF. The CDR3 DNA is TGTGCCAGCAGCCCAGGGACCTCCCGTGGTGAGACCCAGTACTTC.

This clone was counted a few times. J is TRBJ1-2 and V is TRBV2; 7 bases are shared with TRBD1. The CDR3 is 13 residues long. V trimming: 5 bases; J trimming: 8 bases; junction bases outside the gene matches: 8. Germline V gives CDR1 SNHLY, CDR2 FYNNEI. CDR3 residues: CASSRDRLDGYTF. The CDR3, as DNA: TGTGCCAGCAGTCGGGACAGACTTGACGGCTACACCTTC.

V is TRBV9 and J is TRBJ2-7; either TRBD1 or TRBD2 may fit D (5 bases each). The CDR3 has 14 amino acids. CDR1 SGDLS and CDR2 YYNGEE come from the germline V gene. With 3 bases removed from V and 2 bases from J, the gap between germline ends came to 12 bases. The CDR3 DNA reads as TGTGCCAGCAGCGCTGGGGACGGAGCCTACGAGCAGTACTTC. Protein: CASSAGDGAYEQYF.

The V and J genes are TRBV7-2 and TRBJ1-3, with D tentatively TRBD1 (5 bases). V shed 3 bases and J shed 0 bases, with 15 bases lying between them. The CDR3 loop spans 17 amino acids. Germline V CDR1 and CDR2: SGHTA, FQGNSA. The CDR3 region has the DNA TGTGCCAGCAGCTTGGTGGGGCAGCTTTACTCTGGAAACACCATATATTTT. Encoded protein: CASSLVGQLYSGNTIYF.

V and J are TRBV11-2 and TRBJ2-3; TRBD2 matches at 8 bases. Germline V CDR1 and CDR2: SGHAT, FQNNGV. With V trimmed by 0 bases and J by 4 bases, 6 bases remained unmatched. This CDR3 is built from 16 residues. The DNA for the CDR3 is TGTGCCAGCAGCTTAGAACCGTACGGGGGGGCAGATACGCAGTATTTT. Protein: CASSLEPYGGADTQYF.

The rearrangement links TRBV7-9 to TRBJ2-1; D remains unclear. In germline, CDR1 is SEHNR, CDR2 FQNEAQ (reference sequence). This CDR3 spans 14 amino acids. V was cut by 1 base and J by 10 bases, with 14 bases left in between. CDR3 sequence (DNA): TGTGCCAGCAGCTTAGTCAACGCGGACGGGGAGCAGTTCTTC. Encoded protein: CASSLVNADGEQFF.

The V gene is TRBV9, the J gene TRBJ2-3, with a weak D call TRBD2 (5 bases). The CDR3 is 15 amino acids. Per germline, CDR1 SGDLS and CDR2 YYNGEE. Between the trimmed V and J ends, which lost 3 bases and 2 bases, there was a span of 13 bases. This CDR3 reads CASSGWESFTDTQYF. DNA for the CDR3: TGTGCCAGCAGCGGTTGGGAGTCCTTCACAGATACGCAGTATTTT.

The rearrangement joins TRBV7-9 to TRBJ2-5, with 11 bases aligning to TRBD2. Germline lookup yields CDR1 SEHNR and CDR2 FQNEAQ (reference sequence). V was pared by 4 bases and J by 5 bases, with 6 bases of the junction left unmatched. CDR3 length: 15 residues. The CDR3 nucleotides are TGTGCCAGCAGCTATAGCGGGGGGGCTTGGGAGACCCAGTACTTC. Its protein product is CASSYSGGAWETQYF.

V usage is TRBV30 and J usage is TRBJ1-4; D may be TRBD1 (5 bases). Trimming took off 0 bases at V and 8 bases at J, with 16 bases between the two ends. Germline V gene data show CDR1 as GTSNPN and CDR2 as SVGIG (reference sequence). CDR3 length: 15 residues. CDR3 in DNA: TGTGCCTGGAGTGTACTAAGGGGCGTAGGAGAAAAACTGTTTTTT. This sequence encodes CAWSVLRGVGEKLFF. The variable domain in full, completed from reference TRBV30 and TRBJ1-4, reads SQTIHQWPATLVQPVGSPLSLECTVEGTSNPNLYWYRQAAGRGLQLLFYSVGIGQISSEVPQNLSASRPQDRQFILSSKKLLLSDSGFYLCAWSVLRGVGEKLFFGSGTQLSVL.

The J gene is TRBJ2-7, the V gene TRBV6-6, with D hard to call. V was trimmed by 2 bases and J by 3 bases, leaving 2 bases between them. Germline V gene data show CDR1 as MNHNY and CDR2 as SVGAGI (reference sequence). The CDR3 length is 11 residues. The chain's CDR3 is CASSYNYEQYF. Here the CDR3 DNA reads TGTGCCAGCAGTTACAACTACGAGCAGTACTTC.

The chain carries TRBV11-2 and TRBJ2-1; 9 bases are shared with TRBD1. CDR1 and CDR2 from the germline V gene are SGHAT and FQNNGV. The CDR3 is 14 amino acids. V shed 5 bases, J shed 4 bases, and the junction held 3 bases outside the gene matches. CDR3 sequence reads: CASSLGTGYNEQFF. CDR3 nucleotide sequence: TGTGCCAGCAGCCTCGGGACAGGGTACAATGAGCAGTTCTTC.